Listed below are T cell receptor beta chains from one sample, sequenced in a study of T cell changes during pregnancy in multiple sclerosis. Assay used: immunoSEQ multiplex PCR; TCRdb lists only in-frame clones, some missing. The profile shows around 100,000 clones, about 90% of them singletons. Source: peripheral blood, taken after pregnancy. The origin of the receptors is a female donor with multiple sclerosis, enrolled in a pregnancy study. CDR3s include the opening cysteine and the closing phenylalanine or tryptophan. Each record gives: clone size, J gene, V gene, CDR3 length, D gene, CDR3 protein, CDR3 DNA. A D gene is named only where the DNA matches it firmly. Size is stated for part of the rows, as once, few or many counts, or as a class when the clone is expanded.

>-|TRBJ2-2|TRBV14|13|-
CASSQVRGGELFF
TGTGCCAGCAGCCAAGTCCGAGGCGGGGAGCTGTTTTTT
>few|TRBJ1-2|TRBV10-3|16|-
CAIRDSSQPLNYGYTF
TGTGCCATCAGAGACAGTTCTCAGCCCCTTAACTATGGCTACACCTTC
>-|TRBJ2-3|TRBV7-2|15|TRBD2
CASSFSGGRADTQYF
TGTGCCAGCAGCTTTAGCGGGGGAAGAGCAGATACGCAGTATTTT
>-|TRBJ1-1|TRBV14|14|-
CASSPYPTGTEAFF
TGTGCCAGCAGCCCATACCCGACAGGCACTGAAGCTTTCTTT
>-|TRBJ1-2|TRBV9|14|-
CASRSKGRNYGYTF
TGTGCCAGCAGGTCCAAGGGGCGAAACTATGGCTACACCTTC
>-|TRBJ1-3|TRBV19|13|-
CASSTGFTNTIYF
TGTGCCAGTAGTACGGGGTTTACAAACACCATATATTTT
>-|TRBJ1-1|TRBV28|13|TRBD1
CASSRQGISEAFF
TGTGCCAGCAGTCGACAGGGGATCTCTGAAGCTTTCTTT
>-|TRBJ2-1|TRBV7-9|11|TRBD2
CASRDDGGGFF
TGTGCCAGCAGAGACGACGGGGGGGGGTTCTTC
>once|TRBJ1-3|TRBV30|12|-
CAWSVRGNTIYF
TGTGCCTGGAGTGTGAGAGGAAACACCATATATTTT
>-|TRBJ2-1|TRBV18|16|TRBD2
CASSPLGGAGAHEQFF
TGTGCCAGCTCACCACTTGGGGGAGCGGGAGCCCATGAGCAGTTCTTC
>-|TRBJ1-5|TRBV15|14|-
CATSRSETYQPQHF
TGTGCCACCAGCAGATCCGAAACATATCAGCCCCAGCATTTT
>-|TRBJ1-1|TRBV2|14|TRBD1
CASKLEGASTEAFF
TGTGCCAGCAAGTTGGAGGGGGCGAGTACTGAAGCTTTCTTT
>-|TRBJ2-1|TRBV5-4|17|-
CASSLGGGSSSYNEQFF
TGTGCCAGCAGCTTGGGTGGGGGCTCGAGCTCCTACAATGAGCAGTTCTTC
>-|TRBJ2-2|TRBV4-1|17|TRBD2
CASSAGLAGGGTGELFF
TGCGCCAGCAGCGCCGGACTAGCGGGGGGAGGCACCGGGGAGCTGTTTTTT
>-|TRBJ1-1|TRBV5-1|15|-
CASSWGRASNTEAFF
TGCGCCAGCAGCTGGGGCCGGGCCTCGAACACTGAAGCTTTCTTT
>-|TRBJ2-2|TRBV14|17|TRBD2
CASSQINGLAGGGELFF
TGTGCCAGCAGCCAAATAAACGGACTAGCGGGAGGCGGGGAGCTGTTTTTT
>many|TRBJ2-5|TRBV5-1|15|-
CASSLAGGEVASQYF
TGCGCCAGCAGCTTGGCCGGAGGGGAGGTAGCGTCCCAGTACTTC
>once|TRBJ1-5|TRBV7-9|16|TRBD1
CASSLASGGGNQPQHF
TGTGCCAGCAGCTTAGCGTCAGGGGGCGGCAATCAGCCCCAGCATTTT
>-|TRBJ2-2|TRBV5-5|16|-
CASSWADGRNTGELFF
TGTGCCAGCAGCTGGGCGGACGGGAGAAATACCGGGGAGCTGTTTTTT
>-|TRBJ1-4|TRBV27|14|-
CASRTGLTNEKLFF
TGTGCCAGCAGAACAGGGCTCACTAATGAAAAACTGTTTTTT
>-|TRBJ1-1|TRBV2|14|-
CASSGNGGVTEAFF
TGTGCCAGCAGTGGGAATGGGGGGGTGACTGAAGCTTTCTTT
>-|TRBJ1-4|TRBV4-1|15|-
CASSQDRLSNEKLFF
TGCGCCAGCAGCCAAGACAGGCTCTCTAATGAAAAACTGTTTTTT
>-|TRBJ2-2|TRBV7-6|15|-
CASSLRSRGTGELFF
TGTGCCAGCAGCTTAAGGTCTAGGGGCACCGGGGAGCTGTTTTTT
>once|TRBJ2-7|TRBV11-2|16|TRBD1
CASSRTGTVSSYEQYF
TGTGCCAGCAGCAGAACCGGGACAGTGAGCTCCTACGAGCAGTACTTC
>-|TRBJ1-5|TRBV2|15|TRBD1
CASRLQGIRNQPQHF
TGTGCCAGCAGATTACAGGGGATACGCAATCAGCCCCAGCATTTT
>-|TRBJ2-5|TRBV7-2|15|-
CASREPGQGGETQYF
TGTGCCAGCAGGGAACCAGGACAGGGAGGGGAGACCCAGTACTTC
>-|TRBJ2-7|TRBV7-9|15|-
CASSLGGRGKYEQYF
TGTGCCAGCAGCTTAGGAGGCAGGGGAAAGTACGAGCAGTACTTC
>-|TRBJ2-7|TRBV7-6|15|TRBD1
CASSLGTGAFYEQYF
TGTGCCAGCAGCTTAGGGACAGGAGCCTTCTACGAGCAGTACTTC
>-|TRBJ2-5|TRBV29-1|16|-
CSVDTNPDRLGETQYF
TGCAGCGTTGACACCAACCCCGACAGGCTGGGAGAGACCCAGTACTTC
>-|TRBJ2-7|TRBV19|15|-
CASSIGAGASYEQYF
TGTGCCAGTAGTATTGGGGCAGGGGCATCCTACGAGCAGTACTTC
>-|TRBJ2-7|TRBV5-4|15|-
CASSLKTGGTYEQYF
TGTGCCAGCAGCTTGAAAACAGGTGGAACCTACGAGCAGTACTTC
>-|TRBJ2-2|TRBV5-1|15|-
CASSQGHLWAGELFF
TGCGCCAGCAGCCAGGGACACCTTTGGGCCGGGGAGCTGTTTTTT
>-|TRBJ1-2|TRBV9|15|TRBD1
CASSVFGTDNYGYTF
TGTGCCAGCAGCGTGTTTGGGACAGATAACTATGGCTACACCTTC
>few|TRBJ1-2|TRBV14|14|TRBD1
CASSPRTGPYGYTF
TGTGCCAGCAGCCCTAGGACAGGGCCCTATGGCTACACCTTC
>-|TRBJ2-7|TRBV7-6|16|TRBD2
CASSLAGRGGPYEQYF
TGTGCCAGCAGCTTAGCGGGGCGGGGGGGCCCCTACGAGCAGTACTTC